Listed below are T cell receptor beta chains from one sample, sequenced in a study of Tregs in tolerant kidney transplant recipients. The data were produced by immunoSEQ multiplex PCR, yet TCRdb's version contains in-frame clones alone and is incomplete. This sample has 45,000 to 55,000 clones, with 91% found just once. This sample comprised CD8+ T cells from blood (PBMCs), obtained 24 months after the transplant. Receptors were obtained from a human patient who received a combined kidney and bone marrow transplant. Some T cells may originate from the graft donor. The CDR3 runs from the conserved cysteine through the conserved F or W. Each record gives: clone size, V gene, D gene, J gene, CDR3 protein, CDR3 DNA. A D gene is named only where the DNA matches it firmly. Some rows mark clone size as missing; the rest say once, few, many or name a class of expanded clone.

NA	TRBV7-6	NA	TRBJ2-5	CASSLEGSTKPQETQYF	TGTGCCAGCAGCTTAGAAGGATCGACTAAACCTCAAGAGACCCAGTACTTC
once	TRBV7-9	NA	TRBJ2-1	CASSLAGDSAGEQFF	TGTGCCAGCAGCTTAGCGGGAGACTCGGCGGGCGAGCAGTTCTTC
NA	TRBV28	NA	TRBJ2-7	CASSGTNRDYEQYF	TGTGCCAGCAGTGGCACGAACAGGGACTACGAGCAGTACTTC
NA	TRBV11-3	TRBD2	TRBJ2-1	CASSLRTSFSYNEQFF	TGTGCCAGCAGCTTACGGACTAGCTTCTCCTACAATGAGCAGTTCTTC
NA	TRBV4-3	TRBD1	TRBJ1-6	CASSQVGQDLGSYNSPLHF	TGCGCCAGCAGCCAAGTGGGACAGGACCTAGGCTCCTATAATTCACCCCTCCACTTT
NA	TRBV4-1	TRBD1	TRBJ2-3	CASSFRDRSTDTQYF	TGCGCCAGCAGCTTCCGGGACAGGAGCACAGATACGCAGTATTTT
NA	TRBV5-5	NA	TRBJ1-1	CASSLGLAAEAFF	TGTGCCAGCAGCTTGGGTCTTGCGGCTGAAGCTTTCTTT
NA	TRBV11-3	TRBD2	TRBJ2-3	CASSLSALLAGVHSGDTQYF	TGTGCCAGCAGCTTATCCGCCTTACTAGCGGGAGTACATTCGGGGGATACGCAGTATTTT
once	TRBV11-3	TRBD2	TRBJ2-1	CASSRASGSSYNEQFF	TGTGCCAGCAGCCGAGCTAGCGGGAGCTCCTACAATGAGCAGTTCTTC
NA	TRBV9	TRBD2	TRBJ2-2	CASSSSGGTGELFF	TGTGCCAGCAGCTCTAGCGGGGGCACCGGGGAGCTGTTTTTT
once	TRBV5-1	NA	TRBJ1-4	CASSPEAWQVNEKLFF	TGCGCCAGCAGCCCCGAAGCTTGGCAGGTTAATGAAAAACTGTTTTTT
NA	TRBV27	TRBD1	TRBJ1-5	CASSSTGPGNQPQHF	TGTGCCAGCAGTTCGACAGGGCCCGGCAATCAGCCCCAGCATTTT
once	TRBV5-5	NA	TRBJ1-2	CASSLDHSNYGYTF	TGTGCCAGCAGCTTGGATCACAGTAACTATGGCTACACCTTC
NA	TRBV5-4	NA	TRBJ1-2	CASSRGWSFDGYTF	TGTGCCAGCAGCCGCGGTTGGAGCTTCGATGGCTACACCTTC
NA	TRBV4-3	NA	TRBJ1-1	CASSQDRRGAEAFF	TGCGCCAGCAGCCAAGATCGCAGGGGCGCTGAAGCTTTCTTT
NA	TRBV7-8	NA	TRBJ2-7	CASSLAAVPNYEQYF	TGTGCCAGCAGCTTAGCGGCGGTGCCAAACTACGAGCAGTACTTC
NA	TRBV5-1	TRBD1	TRBJ2-7	CASSLDRGDEQYF	TGCGCCAGCAGCTTGGACAGGGGCGACGAGCAGTACTTC
NA	TRBV28	TRBD1	TRBJ1-3	CASSPQGTGGAGNTIYF	TGTGCCAGCAGTCCTCAGGGGACAGGGGGCGCAGGAAACACCATATATTTT
NA	TRBV4-1	TRBD2	TRBJ2-7	CASSQVSSSGRPIEQYF	TGCGCCAGCAGCCAAGTATCCTCTAGCGGAAGACCTATCGAGCAGTACTTC
NA	TRBV28	TRBD2	TRBJ2-3	CASSLAGGTDTQYF	TGTGCCAGCAGTTTAGCGGGGGGAACAGATACGCAGTATTTT
NA	TRBV28	TRBD1	TRBJ2-7	CASSDRAAYEQYF	TGTGCCAGCAGTGACAGGGCCGCCTACGAGCAGTACTTC
few	TRBV5-5	TRBD1	TRBJ1-4	CASSVDRGHEKLFF	TGTGCCAGCAGCGTGGACAGGGGGCACGAAAAACTGTTTTTT
NA	TRBV27	NA	TRBJ2-1	CASSLGASSYEQFF	TGTGCCAGCAGTTTAGGCGCTAGCAGCTATGAGCAGTTCTTC
NA	TRBV5-6	NA	TRBJ1-4	CASSLGDISNEKLFF	TGTGCCAGCAGCTTGGGGGACATATCTAATGAAAAACTGTTTTTT
NA	TRBV5-6	NA	TRBJ2-7	CASSHSYEQYF	TGTGCCAGCAGCCACTCCTACGAGCAGTACTTC
NA	TRBV10-1	TRBD2	TRBJ2-1	CASSESLLAGNYNEQFF	TGCGCCAGCAGTGAGTCGTTGTTAGCGGGGAACTACAATGAGCAGTTCTTC
NA	TRBV5-4	TRBD1	TRBJ2-5	CASSLGTVPKETQYF	TGTGCCAGCAGCCTGGGGACAGTCCCGAAAGAGACCCAGTACTTC
NA	TRBV15	NA	TRBJ2-1	CATSSPGGSSYNEQFF	TGTGCCACCAGCAGTCCCGGAGGGAGCTCCTACAATGAGCAGTTCTTC
NA	TRBV4-2	TRBD1	TRBJ2-7	CASSQARTGGYEQYF	TGTGCCAGCAGCCAAGCCCGGACAGGGGGTTACGAGCAGTACTTC
NA	TRBV2	NA	TRBJ1-5	CASSENSYSNQPQHF	TGTGCCAGCAGTGAGAACAGCTATAGCAATCAGCCCCAGCATTTT
NA	TRBV5-6	NA	TRBJ2-3	CASSSRAGGFTDTQYF	TGTGCCAGCAGCAGTAGGGCAGGGGGGTTCACAGATACGCAGTATTTT
NA	TRBV11-2	NA	TRBJ1-2	CASSSGQNYGYTF	TGTGCCAGCAGCTCCGGACAGAACTATGGCTACACCTTC
NA	TRBV4-3	TRBD1	TRBJ2-1	CASSSTGYNEQFF	TGCGCCAGCAGCTCGACAGGGTACAATGAGCAGTTCTTC
NA	TRBV5-8	NA	TRBJ1-1	CASSREQGYTEAFF	TGTGCCAGCAGCAGGGAGCAGGGGTACACTGAAGCTTTCTTT
NA	TRBV5-4	TRBD2	TRBJ2-7	CASSSPGLAPYEQYF	TGTGCCAGCAGCTCGCCGGGACTAGCGCCCTACGAGCAGTACTTC
NA	TRBV11-3	TRBD2	TRBJ2-3	CASSPYATLAGTDTQYF	TGTGCCAGCAGCCCTTACGCCACTCTAGCGGGCACAGATACGCAGTATTTT
NA	TRBV29-1	TRBD1	TRBJ1-3	CSVVWGQTSGNTIYF	TGCAGCGTTGTGTGGGGACAGACCTCTGGAAACACCATATATTTT
NA	TRBV5-4	NA	TRBJ2-5	CASSWALGTQYF	TGTGCCAGCAGCTGGGCTTTAGGGACCCAGTACTTC
NA	TRBV4-1	TRBD1	TRBJ2-2	CASRQYRGPGELFF	TGCGCCAGCAGACAATACAGGGGGCCCGGGGAGCTGTTTTTT
few	TRBV4-2	NA	TRBJ2-3	CASSQEEGLQYF	TGTGCCAGCAGCCAAGAGGAGGGGTTGCAGTATTTT
NA	TRBV13	NA	TRBJ2-1	CASTSGERNEQFF	TGTGCCAGCACCTCGGGGGAACGCAATGAGCAGTTCTTC
NA	TRBV27	TRBD2	TRBJ2-5	CASSLSIAGITETQYF	TGTGCCAGCAGTTTATCGATAGCGGGGATTACAGAGACCCAGTACTTC
NA	TRBV29-1	NA	TRBJ2-4	CSVGPQGYIAKNIQYF	TGCAGCGTTGGTCCACAGGGCTACATAGCCAAAAACATTCAGTACTTC
NA	TRBV7-9	TRBD2	TRBJ2-3	CASSPSGGAPDTQYF	TGTGCCAGCAGCCCTAGCGGGGGGGCCCCAGATACGCAGTATTTT
NA	TRBV6-1	TRBD2	TRBJ2-5	CASSGGLAGQIQETQYF	TGTGCCAGCAGTGGGGGACTAGCGGGGCAGATACAAGAGACCCAGTACTTC
NA	TRBV4-2	NA	TRBJ2-7	CASSQEQVPSSYEQYF	TGTGCCAGCAGCCAAGAACAGGTGCCATCTTCCTACGAGCAGTACTTC
NA	TRBV7-9	NA	TRBJ2-7	CASSLSPDLAEQYF	TGTGCCAGCAGCTTAAGTCCGGACTTGGCCGAGCAGTACTTC
few	TRBV5-5	NA	TRBJ2-7	CASGRDSEGSYEQYF	TGTGCCAGCGGACGGGACTCGGAGGGCTCCTACGAGCAGTACTTC
NA	TRBV9	NA	TRBJ2-2	CASSVDLSTGELFF	TGTGCCAGCAGCGTAGACTTATCCACCGGGGAGCTGTTTTTT
NA	TRBV30	TRBD2	TRBJ2-2	CAWWTSGNGELFF	TGTGCCTGGTGGACTAGCGGGAACGGGGAGCTGTTTTTT
NA	TRBV9	TRBD2	TRBJ2-3	CASTLSGGAGTDTQYF	TGTGCCAGCACTCTTAGCGGGGGGGCCGGCACAGATACGCAGTATTTT
NA	TRBV18	TRBD2	TRBJ2-2	CASSPPGLAGVHTGELFF	TGTGCCAGCTCACCACCGGGACTAGCGGGAGTACACACCGGGGAGCTGTTTTTT
NA	TRBV19	NA	TRBJ2-7	CASSPFRGASYEQYF	TGTGCCAGTAGTCCCTTCCGGGGGGCCTCGTACGAGCAGTACTTC
few	TRBV5-6	TRBD1	TRBJ2-5	CASSGAGTGPETQYF	TGTGCCAGCAGCGGAGCCGGGACAGGGCCAGAGACCCAGTACTTC
NA	TRBV4-3	NA	TRBJ2-1	CASSQKGGSYNEQFF	TGCGCCAGCAGCCAAAAAGGCGGGTCCTACAATGAGCAGTTCTTC
NA	TRBV19	TRBD2	TRBJ2-1	CASSKGLAGLYNEQFF	TGTGCCAGTAGTAAGGGACTAGCGGGACTTTACAATGAGCAGTTCTTC
NA	TRBV6-5	NA	TRBJ1-6	CASSYSRGQGSPLHF	TGTGCCAGCAGTTACTCGCGGGGGCAAGGGTCACCCCTCCACTTT
NA	TRBV19	NA	TRBJ2-7	CASSISGNPREQYF	TGTGCCAGTAGTATATCAGGGAACCCTCGGGAGCAGTACTTC
few	TRBV11-3	NA	TRBJ1-2	CASIILGGQDGNYGYTF	TGTGCCAGCATCATTCTCGGGGGTCAAGACGGGAACTATGGCTACACCTTC
NA	TRBV11-2	NA	TRBJ2-7	CASSHRVFDEQYF	TGTGCCAGCAGCCACAGGGTTTTCGACGAGCAGTACTTC